This T cell receptor beta chain stems from a study of post-analysis software for immune sequencing data. Study in general: The courses of disease that were included comprised relapsing-remitting, secondary progressive and progressive-relapsing multiple sclerosis. Study outcomes and limitations: When the samples were clustered directly with F measure, those that had been prepared in the same batch showed strong co-clustering. The study found TRBV5-6, TRBV5-1 and TRBV20-1 among a handful of TRBV segments more frequent in patients than controls. People with multiple sclerosis had a significantly lower normalized Chao1 diversity than controls did.

As to this clonotype: The antigen remains undetermined.

V lost 6 bases and J 3 bases, leaving 18 bases between the germline ends. Germline CDR1 SQVTM, CDR2 ANQGSEA. The CDR3 covers 14 residues. Researchers reported that TCR beta cDNA libraries carried unique molecular identifiers. Some 500,000 cDNA molecules were obtained per 1 to 10 million input T cells. TCRdb passed the PCR reads through MiXCR, listing each CDR3 protein once. This table holds about 560,000 distinct CDR3 sequences, 40% to 50% found once. This clonotype was obtained from a girl between 10 and 17 years old with multiple sclerosis. V is TRBV29-1 and J is TRBJ2-7; possible D gene TRBD1, 6 bases. Source material: blood. In DNA form, the CDR3 reads TGCAGCGTCCAGGGAGCTGGGGGCAACTACGAGCAGTACTTC. Protein product: CSVQGAGGNYEQYF.